One and the same sample provided the 10 T cell receptor beta chains below, sequenced in a study of patients and donors after allogeneic stem cell transplantation. TCRdb passed the RT-PCR reads through MiXCR, listing each CDR3 protein once. The repertoire holds 150,000 to 200,000 distinct CDR3 sequences, roughly 31% seen once, with about 3% in the top ten. The sequenced material came from blood, either unsorted or a sorted T cell fraction (not recorded which). The receptors shown here come from a human donor who was either an allogeneic HSCT recipient or a stem cell or donor lymphocyte infusion donor (not recorded which). It is not recorded whose cells these are; they may come from a transplant donor.

This chain links TRBV12-3 or TRBV12-4 with TRBJ2-1, with D maybe TRBD2 (5 bases). Deletions cut 6 bases from V and 6 bases from J, with 18 bases between. The CDR3 consists of 15 residues. CDR3 sequence reads: CASSYGLYDFNEQFF. CDR3 nucleotide sequence: TGTGCCAGCAGCTACGGACTCTATGACTTCAATGAGCAGTTCTTC.

Of note for this clonotype: At one end, the junction sequence differs from germline, possibly due to a read error. The chain is built from TRBV20-1 and TRBJ1-5; 8 bases line up with TRBD1. CDR3 length equals 17 residues. Germline V gene data show CDR1 as DFQATT and CDR2 as SNEGSKA (reference sequence). CDR3 region: CSAGWTGNPISDQPQHF. The CDR3 DNA sequence: TGCAGTGCCGGATGGACAGGGAATCCCATTAGCGATCAGCCCCAGCATTTT.

This clonotype was detected a few times. The V and J genes are TRBV20-1 and TRBJ2-7, with D tentatively TRBD2 (6 bases). Deletions cut 3 bases from V and 3 bases from J, with 12 bases between. Germline V gene lookup returns CDR1 DFQATT and CDR2 SNEGSKA (reference sequence). The CDR3 extends over 13 amino acids. CDR3 sequence reads: CSARDPEGYEQYF. The CDR3 DNA reads as TGCAGTGCTAGGGATCCGGAGGGCTACGAGCAGTACTTC.

The chain combines TRBV29-1 with TRBJ2-1; 10 nucleotides agree with TRBD1. V lost 7 bases, J lost 5 bases, and 11 bases stayed unmatched. The CDR3 consists of 15 residues. CDR1 and CDR2 (germline): SQVTM, ANQGSEA. The CDR3 bases are TGCAGCGGGTGGGGTTTCGGGACAGGGGACAATGAGCAGTTCTTC. This encodes CSGWGFGTGDNEQFF.

On this clonotype: With a much larger clone just one base away, this may be a read error. The chain carries TRBV12-3 or TRBV12-4 and TRBJ1-1; D not resolved. The CDR3 has 14 amino acids. DNA for the CDR3: TGTGCCGGCAGTTTGGGCCTAATGAACACTGAAGCTTTCTTT. As protein: CAGSLGLMNTEAFF.

This clonotype was observed a handful of times. The chain couples TRBV7-8 to TRBJ2-3; D remains ambiguous. Germline CDR1 is SGHVS and CDR2 is FQNEAQ. V lost 3 bases and J lost 4, with 14 bases in between. This CDR3 has 15 amino acids. The CDR3: CASSLPRTWADTQYF. CDR3 DNA: TGTGCCAGCAGCTTGCCCCGTACCTGGGCAGATACGCAGTATTTT.

This clonotype was seen many times. The chain is built from TRBV4-2 and TRBJ1-1, with D hard to call. From germline, CDR1 is LGHNA and CDR2 YNFKEQ. V lost 0 bases, J lost 10 bases, and 27 bases lay in between. The CDR3 totals 18 residues. The CDR3 nucleotides are TGTGCCAGCAGCCAAGATGAGCCCCTGGCGGGATGGGTGGAGTCAGCTTTCTTT. It translates to CASSQDEPLAGWVESAFF.

The V and J genes are TRBV7-9 and TRBJ2-5, with 7 bases that match TRBD2. This CDR3 has 16 amino acids. CDR1 and CDR2 (germline): SEHNR, FQNEAQ (reference sequence). J gave up 5 bases and V 4 bases, and 13 bases lay outside the gene matches. The DNA for the CDR3 is TGTGCCAGCAGCTCCCCGTTGGCGGGAGTAAGGGAGACCCAGTACTTC. Amino acids: CASSSPLAGVRETQYF.

This clonotype appeared a few times. The gene calls are TRBV28 and TRBJ2-7; D possibly corresponds to TRBD1 (5 bases). With 6 bases removed from V and 2 bases from J, the gap between germline ends came to 11 bases. CDR3 length equals 13 residues. Germline values: CDR1 MDHEN, CDR2 SYDVKM. CDR3 bases: TGTGCCAGCAGATTGACAGCCACCTACGAGCAGTACTTC. Residues: CASRLTATYEQYF.

A few counts support this clonotype. The chain links TRBV4-3 to TRBJ1-2, with a weak D call TRBD1 (6 bases). CDR1 is LGHNA, CDR2 YSLEER, per germline. CDR3 length equals 15 residues. Trimming took off 5 bases at V and 8 bases at J, with 21 bases between the two ends. In DNA form, the CDR3 reads TGCGCCAGCAGCTCCCTAACGCATCAGGGGCGCGGCTACACCTTC. Translation: CASSSLTHQGRGYTF.